This T cell receptor (beta chain) originates from a study of shared clonotypes between healthy human individuals. Study-wide findings and caveats: Clonotypes shared by all four sorted-subset donors had higher generation probabilities than non-shared clonotypes.

This table comes from immunoSEQ multiplex PCR, and its TCRdb copy is limited to in-frame clones, with some not included. The table has roughly 2.1 million clones, 93% seen once. Positively selected for CCR7, the CD45RO-negative cells used as naive CD8 cells excluded terminally differentiated effector memory CD45RA+ cells. This CDR3 contains 15 residues. CDR1 and CDR2 (germline): SGHDN, FVKESK. The V and J ends lost 5 bases and 5 bases, in that order; junction bases with no gene match: 5. This clone was detected once. What it binds is not known. The V call is TRBV14, the J call TRBJ2-2, with 10 nucleotides matching TRBD1. This clonotype was sampled from a man between 18 and 29 years old in good health. Some clones in this sample may be carry-over from other donors' samples. The sample comprised naive CD8+ T cells from PBMCs. The chain's CDR3 is CASSRWTGGTGELFF. As DNA, the CDR3 is TGTGCCAGCAGCAGATGGACAGGGGGAACCGGGGAGCTGTTTTTT.